This T cell receptor (beta chain) was obtained from a study of cytomegalovirus exposure and HLA in healthy donors. PCR was performed using 60 Vbeta and 13 Jbeta primers. TCRdb's copy holds only in-frame clones and misses some; the assay was immunoSEQ multiplex PCR. The table records tens of thousands of clones, 70% to 85% of them present only once. Study observations and caveats: The classifier reportedly diagnosed cytomegalovirus status with high sensitivity and specificity. Rare sequences made up most TCRs, while some public TCRs were found in many donors. Analysis was carried out at a later point, and it linked a missense DCLRE1C variant to TCR beta V- and J-gene trimming.

In this sample, this clone turned up a few times. What it binds is unknown. Germline V lookup: CDR1 SEHNR, CDR2 FQNEAQ (reference sequence). There are 14 residues in the CDR3. Losses at the gene ends were 4 bases for V and 5 bases for J; bases not matched to a gene: 6. This clonotype originated in a woman in her fifties or sixties in good health and CMV-seropositive. The specimen sequenced was PBMCs. The chain has TRBV7-9 and TRBJ1-1, with TRBD1 matching 8 bases. The CDR3 reads CASSSRTGGTEAFF. The CDR3 coding sequence is TGTGCCAGCAGCTCGAGAACAGGGGGGACTGAAGCTTTCTTT.